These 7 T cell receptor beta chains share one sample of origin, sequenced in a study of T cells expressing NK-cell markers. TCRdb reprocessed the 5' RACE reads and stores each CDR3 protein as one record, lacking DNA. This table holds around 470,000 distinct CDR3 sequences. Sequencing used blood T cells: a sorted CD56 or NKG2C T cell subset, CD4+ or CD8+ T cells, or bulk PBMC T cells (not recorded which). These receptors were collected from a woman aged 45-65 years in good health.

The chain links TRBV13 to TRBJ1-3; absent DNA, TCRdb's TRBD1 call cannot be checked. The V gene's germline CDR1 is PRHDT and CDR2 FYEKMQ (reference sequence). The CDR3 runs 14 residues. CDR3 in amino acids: CASSLRAGGNTIYF.

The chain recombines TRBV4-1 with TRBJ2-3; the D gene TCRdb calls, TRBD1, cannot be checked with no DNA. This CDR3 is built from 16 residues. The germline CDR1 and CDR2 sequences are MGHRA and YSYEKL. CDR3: CASSQVGARITDTQYF.

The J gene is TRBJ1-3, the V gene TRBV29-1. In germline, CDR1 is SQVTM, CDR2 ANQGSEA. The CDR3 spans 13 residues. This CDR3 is CSVQLYSGNTIYF.

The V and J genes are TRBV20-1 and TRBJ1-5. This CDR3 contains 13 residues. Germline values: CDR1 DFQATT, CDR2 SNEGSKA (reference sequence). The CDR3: CSAPEAGYQPQHF.

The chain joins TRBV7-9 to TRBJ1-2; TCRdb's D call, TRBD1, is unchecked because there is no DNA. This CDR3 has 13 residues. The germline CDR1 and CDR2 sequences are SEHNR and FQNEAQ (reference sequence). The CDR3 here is CASARGANYGYTF.

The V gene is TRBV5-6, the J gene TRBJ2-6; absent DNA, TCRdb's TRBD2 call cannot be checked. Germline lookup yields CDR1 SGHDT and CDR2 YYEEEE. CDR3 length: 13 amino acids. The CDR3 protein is CATLLSGANVLTF.

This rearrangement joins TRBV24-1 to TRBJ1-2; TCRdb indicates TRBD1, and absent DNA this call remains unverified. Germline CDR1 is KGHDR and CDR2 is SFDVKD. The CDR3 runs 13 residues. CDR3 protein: CATILGGDDGYTF.